These 32 T cell receptor beta chains were sequenced from one sample in a study of tumor-infiltrating lymphocytes in primary liver carcinoma. Constant-region priming of 500 ng total RNA yielded TCR beta cDNA. Amplification in three nested multiplex PCR rounds with slightly modified ARM-PCR gave rise to TCR beta libraries. It was with TRBV1-TRBV30 forward primers and a C-beta reverse primer that the first two PCR rounds were run, at about 9 cycles each. MiXCR was run by TCRdb on the multiplex PCR reads, yielding one entry per CDR3 protein. The sample has about 29,000 distinct CDR3 sequences; around 80% are singletons. From unsorted bulk tissue weighing about 20-33 mg, DNA and RNA were co-extracted. Sequencing was done on a sample of liver tumor tissue from sampling region 5. Documented subset: tumor region T5, tumor centre. Receptors originate from a man aged 40-55 years with primary liver carcinoma and hepatitis B virus infection.

The chain employs TRBV7-9 and TRBJ1-2, with unresolved D. The V gene lost 5 bases and the J gene lost 5 bases, with 21 bases spanning the gap. From germline, CDR1 is SEHNR and CDR2 FQNEAQ (reference sequence). The CDR3 runs to 16 residues. CDR3 coding DNA: TGTGCCAGCAGCCCCGAGGGCAGGCCGTGCCATTATGGCTACACCTTC. Its protein is CASSPEGRPCHYGYTF.

This chain's CDR3 is CASSREGEYTDTQYF. CDR3 nucleotide sequence: TGTGCCAGCAGTCGGGAAGGGGAGTACACAGATACGCAGTATTTT. The chain couples TRBV4-2 to TRBJ2-3; D could derive from TRBD1 or TRBD2 (5 bases each). CDR3 length: 15 residues. Germline V CDR1 and CDR2: LGHNA, YNFKEQ. The V end lost 6 bases, the J end lost 2 bases, and 15 bases lay between the germline ends.

This clonotype has only a few counts. A much larger clone lies a single base off, so this may be a read error. This chain connects TRBV24-1 to TRBJ1-5; D is unclear. CDR3 length: 13 amino acids. Germline values: CDR1 KGHDR, CDR2 SFDVKD. The CDR3 DNA follows: TGTGTCACCAGTGATTCCGGGTTTTGGCCCCAGCATTTT. Its translation: CVTSDSGFWPQHF.

Remarks on this clonotype: Its ends do not fully match the called genes, so a read error is possible. The chain recombines TRBV10-3 with TRBJ1-1, with 8 bases lining up with TRBD1. This CDR3 comprises 14 residues. Germline assignment: CDR1 ENHRY and CDR2 SYGVKD. The CDR3: CTITCGQGLSEAFF. The CDR3 DNA reads TGTACCATCACGTGCGGACAGGGCTTGTCTGAAGCTTTCTTT.

Regarding this clonotype: One end of the junction is discordant with germline, which a read error may explain. The chain combines TRBV6-2 or TRBV6-3 with TRBJ2-4; TRBD2 matches 8 bases. The CDR3 runs 15 residues. The germline gives CDR1 MNHEY, CDR2 SVGEGT. CDR3 sequence: CARNYGGALGGIHYF. CDR3 nucleotide sequence: TGTGCCAGGAATTACGGGGGGGCCCTTGGAGGCATTCACTACTTC.

The chain is built from TRBV12-3 or TRBV12-4 and TRBJ2-3; 10 bases are a match to TRBD2. This CDR3 has 19 amino acids. The V segment lost 5 bases and the J segment 0 bases; nucleotides outside the gene matches: 14. CDR3 in amino acids: CASSLIIAGGGISTDTQYF. CDR3 bases: TGTGCCAGCAGTCTAATAATAGCGGGAGGCGGTATTAGCACAGATACGCAGTATTTT.

The rearrangement uses TRBV11-2 and TRBJ1-2; 7 bases are shared with TRBD1. The V segment lost 5 bases and the J segment 8 bases; nucleotides outside the gene matches: 14. Germline values: CDR1 SGHAT, CDR2 FQNNGV. The CDR3 length is 15 residues. Here the CDR3 DNA reads TGTGCCAGCAGCATTGCTCCAGGGGGGTTGGCCGGCTACACCTTC. The encoded protein is CASSIAPGGLAGYTF.

A single count supports this clonotype. CDR3 coding DNA: TGTGCCAACAGCTACTCGGGACGGGGCGACTATGGCTACACCTTC. Its translation is CANSYSGRGDYGYTF. V gene TRBV6-6 combines with J gene TRBJ1-2; the D gene is possibly TRBD1 (5 bases). The germline gives CDR1 MNHNY, CDR2 SVGAGI (reference sequence). Between the trimmed V and J ends, which lost 10 bases and 3 bases, there was a span of 21 bases. CDR3 size: 15 residues.

To note about this clonotype: The junction differs from germline at one of its ends, possibly a read error. This chain connects TRBV6-1 to TRBJ2-7; D call uncertain. The length of the CDR3 is 12 residues. Germline assignment: CDR1 MNHNS and CDR2 SASEGT. The CDR3 is CASRQITNEQYF. The CDR3 DNA sequence: TGCGCCAGCAGACAAATAACCAACGAGCAGTACTTC.

This clonotype was detected once. Because it lacks the conserved phenylalanine or tryptophan at the end, this CDR3 is likely a read error. No DNA is shown, since the ends of the CDR3 on it are uncertain; the CDR3 is the one TCRdb lists. The chain couples TRBV11-2 to TRBJ1-3; the table names TRBD1, a call not compared with the DNA. Including both end residues, the CDR3 is 17 amino acids long. Germline loops: CDR1 SGHAT, CDR2 FQNNGV. This CDR3 reads CASSFVGPGTVGDTIYL.

In this sample, this clonotype turned up many times. The V gene is TRBV19, the J gene TRBJ2-1; D remains unclear. The germline CDR1 and CDR2 sequences are LNHDA and SQIVND (reference sequence). There are 12 residues in the CDR3. Trimming pared 6 bases from V and 5 bases from J, leaving 8 bases between. The CDR3 nucleotides are TGTGCCAGTAGCAGAGGTCACAATGAGCAGTTCTTC. Its protein is CASSRGHNEQFF.

This clonotype has just one count. An end of the junction does not agree with germline; a read error may underlie this. The V and J genes are TRBV5-4 and TRBJ2-3; D ambiguous. Germline V lookup: CDR1 SGHNT, CDR2 YYREEE (reference sequence). The CDR3 consists of 14 residues. The CDR3 DNA sequence: TGTGCCAGCAGCCAGTCCCAGGTCACAGATACGCGGTATTTT. Translation gives CASSQSQVTDTRYF.

Points on this clonotype: Since no conserved phenylalanine or tryptophan closes the CDR3, a read error is the likely cause. The DNA is left out, because the CDR3 cannot be placed on it with certainty; the CDR3 is given as TCRdb lists it. The V and J genes are TRBV7-9 and TRBJ1-1; the table names TRBD1, a call not compared with the DNA. The length of the CDR3 is 16 amino acids, counting both ends. From germline, CDR1 is SEHNR and CDR2 FQNEAQ (reference sequence). CDR3 protein: CASTKSGAGGNTEALI.

This clonotype was seen many times. The V and J genes are TRBV5-4 and TRBJ2-3, with 12 bases aligning to TRBD2. Germline CDR1 reads SGHNT; CDR2 reads YYREEE (reference sequence). J lost 4 bases, V lost 4 bases, and 7 bases had no gene match. The CDR3 contains 16 residues. CDR3 loop: CASSGLAGGRPDTQYF. CDR3 sequence (DNA): TGTGCCAGCAGCGGTCTAGCGGGAGGGCGCCCAGATACGCAGTATTTT. Drawing the rest from reference TRBV5-4 and TRBJ2-3, the complete variable domain is ETGVTQSPTHLIKTRGQQVTLRCSSQSGHNTVSWYQQALGQGPQFIFQYYREEENGRGNFPPRFSGLQFPNYSSELNVNALELDDSALYLCASSGLAGGRPDTQYFGPGTRLTVL.

In this sample, this clonotype turned up once. One end of the junction varies from germline; a read error may be responsible. This rearrangement joins TRBV5-4 to TRBJ2-6, with 7 nucleotides matching TRBD2. This CDR3 is built from 16 residues. Germline V gene lookup returns CDR1 SGHNT and CDR2 YYREEE (reference sequence). This chain's CDR3 is CVSNTGGGSGANVLSF. The DNA for the CDR3 is TGTGTTAGCAACACGGGAGGAGGGTCTGGGGCCAACGTCCTGAGTTTC.

Details on this clonotype: Germline and junction disagree at one end, which may indicate a read error. The CDR3 DNA is TGTGCCAGCAGTGAAGCCCCGGGAGATGCGCAATATTTT. Translating it yields CASSEAPGDAQYF. The chain uses TRBV6-1 and TRBJ2-3; weak D call: TRBD2 (6 bases). Germline loops: CDR1 MNHNS, CDR2 SASEGT. This CDR3 region has 13 residues.

Regarding this clonotype: At one end the junction does not follow the germline gene, possibly because of a read error. The chain employs TRBV7-9 and TRBJ1-2, with no clear D. This CDR3 has 16 amino acids. CDR1 is SEHNR and CDR2 is FQNEAQ in the germline V gene (reference sequence). DNA for the CDR3: TGTGCTAGCAGCCCCGAGGGCAGGCTGTCTCAGTATGGCTACAGCTTC. Its translation: CASSPEGRLSQYGYSF.

Remarks on this clonotype: Since no conserved phenylalanine or tryptophan closes the CDR3, a read error is the likely cause. V and J are TRBV4-2 and TRBJ1-1; no definite D call. The germline V gene encodes CDR1 LGHNA and CDR2 YNFKEQ. The CDR3 sequence is 17 residues long. The CDR3 nucleotides are TGTGCCAGGAGCCAAGAGTACGGGCATGGTTTTTGGACTGAAGCTTTCTGT. Translation: CARSQEYGHGFWTEAFC.

Remarks on this clonotype: A junction boundary mismatches the germline segment, possibly from a read error. This chain connects TRBV10-3 to TRBJ1-2; TRBD1 matches at 8 bases. From germline, CDR1 is ENHRY and CDR2 SYGVKD. The CDR3 sequence is 14 residues long. In nucleotides, the CDR3 is TGTGGCATCGGCACAGGGGGATCAGGGGGTGACTACACCTTC. Translating it yields CGIGTGGSGGDYTF.

As concerns this clonotype: Without the conserved terminal phenylalanine or tryptophan, this CDR3 likely stems from a read error. It is unclear where the CDR3 begins or ends on the DNA, so no DNA is shown, and the CDR3 is as TCRdb lists it. V usage is TRBV11-2 and J usage is TRBJ2-1; the D call TRBD2 from the table was never checked on the DNA. Germline loops: CDR1 SGHAT, CDR2 FQNNGV. The CDR3 region is 14 residues in length, termini included. The CDR3 loop is CASSLYRLVSEQSL.

Details on this clonotype: The conserved phenylalanine or tryptophan is not found at the CDR3 terminus, so this likely reflects a read error. J is TRBJ2-5 and V is TRBV12-3 or TRBV12-4; 8 bases line up with TRBD2. The CDR3 is 15 amino acids. The V and J ends lost 6 bases and 4 bases, in that order; junction bases with no gene match: 10. The CDR3, as DNA: TGTGCCAGCAGGGCGGATGAGCTAGCGGGAGAGACCCAGTACCTC. The encoded protein is CASRADELAGETQYL.

Comment on this clonotype: This is likely a read error, given that the CDR3 carries no conserved phenylalanine or tryptophan at its end. The chain combines TRBV29-1 with TRBJ2-5, with D uncertain. This CDR3 region has 12 residues. Germline CDR1 SQVTM, CDR2 ANQGSEA. This chain's CDR3 is CIVEANQETQYL. CDR3 nucleotides: TGCATCGTTGAGGCGAACCAAGAGACCCAGTACTTA.

Of note for this clonotype: One end of the junction varies from germline; a read error may be responsible. The CDR3 loop is CSVSTGQGALSTEALF. The CDR3, as DNA: TGCAGCGTTTCGACCGGACAGGGGGCACTTAGTACTGAAGCTTTATTT. The chain couples TRBV29-1 to TRBJ1-1; TRBD1 matches at 11 bases. This CDR3 contains 16 residues. CDR1 and CDR2 (germline): SQVTM, ANQGSEA.

This clonotype was counted once. This rearrangement joins TRBV4-3 to TRBJ2-3; possibly TRBD1 for D (7 bases). V was trimmed by 0 bases and J by 6 bases, leaving 16 bases between them. CDR3 length: 16 residues. Per germline, CDR1 LGHNA and CDR2 YSLEER. The CDR3 sequence: CASSQDGVPGGDTQYF. For the CDR3, the DNA is TGCGCCAGCAGCCAAGATGGGGTGCCAGGGGGGGATACGCAGTATTTT.

For this clonotype: Germline is not matched at one junction end, which may reflect a read error. The V gene is TRBV4-1, the J gene TRBJ2-1; D not certain. The CDR3 has 13 amino acids. Germline CDR1 MGHRA, CDR2 YSYEKL. CDR3 in DNA: TGCTCCAGCAGCCAAGCGACGGCATACGAGCAGTTCTTC. This sequence encodes CSSSQATAYEQFF.

Note on this clonotype: At one boundary the junction diverges from the germline segment, which might be a read error. V is TRBV10-3 and J is TRBJ1-1; D is unresolved. Germline loops: CDR1 ENHRY, CDR2 SYGVKD. The CDR3 is 16 amino acids. CDR3 protein: CAISEGHATLSTEAFF. The CDR3 DNA reads TGTGCCATCAGTGAGGGTCATGCCACTTTGAGCACTGAGGCTTTCTTT.

Concerning this clonotype itself: The conserved phenylalanine or tryptophan normally closing the CDR3 is absent here, so this likely arose from a read error. The chain carries TRBV11-2 and TRBJ2-7; no clear D. There are 14 residues in the CDR3. The germline V gene has CDR1 SGHAT and CDR2 FQNNGV. For the CDR3, the DNA is TGTGTCAGTAGCCCCTGCCGCCTGACCTACGAGCAGTACCTC. Amino acids: CVSSPCRLTYEQYL.

As for this clonotype: The conserved phenylalanine or tryptophan is not found at the CDR3 terminus, so this likely reflects a read error. The rearrangement links TRBV4-2 to TRBJ2-3, with D perhaps matching TRBD1 (5 bases). The last part of the DNA fits TRBJ1-5 better; the J call may be wrong. The CDR3 consists of 18 residues. Germline V lookup: CDR1 LGHNA, CDR2 YNFKEQ. The CDR3 here is CASIQVALLAGATDTQHL. CDR3 DNA: TGTGCCAGCATCCAAGTGGCGCTTCTAGCGGGAGCGACAGATACGCAGCATCTT.

With regard to this clonotype: This CDR3 is missing its conserved last phenylalanine or tryptophan, likely due to a read error. The chain uses TRBV12-3 or TRBV12-4 and TRBJ2-5; D perhaps matches TRBD2 (6 bases). CDR3 length: 13 amino acids. The chain's CDR3 is CVSSLTVGGTQYS. The CDR3 DNA sequence: TGTGTCAGCAGTTTAACGGTCGGGGGGACCCAGTACTCC.

On this clonotype itself: The germline gene is not matched at one end of the junction; a read error may be the cause. V is TRBV24-1 and J is TRBJ1-1; no firm D call. The V gene's germline CDR1 is KGHDR and CDR2 SFDVKD. This CDR3 is 13 amino acids long. The CDR3 DNA follows: TGTGCCATCAGTGATTCTAGTTACACTGAAGCTTTCTTT. Its translation is CAISDSSYTEAFF.

In regard to this clonotype: The germline gene is not matched at one end of the junction; a read error may be the cause. The CDR3 sequence: CASSKPLAGGSTDTRYF. The CDR3 region has the DNA TGTGCCAGCAGTAAGCCGCTAGCGGGTGGTAGTACAGATACGCGGTATTTT. The chain links TRBV7-9 to TRBJ2-3; TRBD2 matches at 8 bases. This CDR3 contains 17 residues. Germline V CDR1 and CDR2: SEHNR, FQNEAQ (reference sequence).

This clonotype was recorded a few times. Since a much larger clone is just one base distant, this may be a read error. J is TRBJ2-2 and V is TRBV30; D possibly corresponds to TRBD2 (5 bases). The germline V gene encodes CDR1 GTSNPN and CDR2 SVGIG (reference sequence). This CDR3 contains 12 residues. The CDR3 here is CAWSAATGKLFF. DNA for the CDR3: TGTGCCTGGAGTGCGGCGACCGGGAAGCTGTTTTTT.